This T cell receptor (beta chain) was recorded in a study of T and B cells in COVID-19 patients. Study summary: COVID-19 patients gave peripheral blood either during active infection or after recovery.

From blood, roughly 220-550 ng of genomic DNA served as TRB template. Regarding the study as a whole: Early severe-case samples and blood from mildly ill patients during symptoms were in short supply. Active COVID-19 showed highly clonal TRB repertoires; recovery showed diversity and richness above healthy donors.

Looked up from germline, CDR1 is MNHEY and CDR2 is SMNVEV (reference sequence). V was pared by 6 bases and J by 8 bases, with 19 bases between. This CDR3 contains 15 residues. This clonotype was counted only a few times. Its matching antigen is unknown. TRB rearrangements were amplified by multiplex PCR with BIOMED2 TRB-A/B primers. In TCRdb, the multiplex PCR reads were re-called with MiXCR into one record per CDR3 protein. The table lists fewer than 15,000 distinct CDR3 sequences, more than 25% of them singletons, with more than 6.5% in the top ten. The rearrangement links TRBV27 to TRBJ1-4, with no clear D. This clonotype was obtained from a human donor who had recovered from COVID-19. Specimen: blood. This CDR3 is CASRLGGQLEEKLFF. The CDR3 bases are TGTGCCAGCAGACTCGGCGGGCAGCTGGAAGAAAAACTGTTTTTT.